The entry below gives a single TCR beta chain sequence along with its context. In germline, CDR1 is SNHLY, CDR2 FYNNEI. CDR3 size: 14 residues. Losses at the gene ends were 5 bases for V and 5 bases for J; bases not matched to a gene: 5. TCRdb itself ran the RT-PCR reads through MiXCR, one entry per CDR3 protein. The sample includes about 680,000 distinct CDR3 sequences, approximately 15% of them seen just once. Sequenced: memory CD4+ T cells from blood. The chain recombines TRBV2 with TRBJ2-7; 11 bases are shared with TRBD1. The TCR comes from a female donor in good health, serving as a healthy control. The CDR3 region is CASSKDRGRDEQYF. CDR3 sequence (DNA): TGTGCCAGCAGTAAGGACAGGGGGCGAGACGAGCAGTACTTC.